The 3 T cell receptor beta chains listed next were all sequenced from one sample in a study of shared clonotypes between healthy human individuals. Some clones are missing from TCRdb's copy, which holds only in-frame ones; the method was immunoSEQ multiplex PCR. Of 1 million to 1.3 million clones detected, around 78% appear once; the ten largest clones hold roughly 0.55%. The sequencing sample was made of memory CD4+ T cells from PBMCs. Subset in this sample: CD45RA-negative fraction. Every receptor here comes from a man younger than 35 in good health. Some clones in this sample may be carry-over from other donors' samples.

This CDR3 reads CASSQAGGGRAEGELFF. Written as DNA, the CDR3 is TGTGCCAGCAGCCAGGCAGGAGGCGGGAGAGCTGAAGGGGAGCTGTTTTTT. The chain is built from TRBV4-2 and TRBJ2-2; 7 nucleotides match TRBD2. The germline gives CDR1 LGHNA, CDR2 YNFKEQ. The CDR3 is made up of 17 amino acids. V gave up 3 bases and J gave up 8 bases; unmatched junction bases: 15.

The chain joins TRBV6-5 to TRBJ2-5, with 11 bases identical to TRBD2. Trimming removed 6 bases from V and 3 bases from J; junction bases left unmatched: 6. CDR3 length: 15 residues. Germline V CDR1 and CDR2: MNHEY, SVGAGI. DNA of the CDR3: TGTGCCAGCAGAATGCTACTAGCGGGGGAAGAGACCCAGTACTTC. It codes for CASRMLLAGEETQYF.

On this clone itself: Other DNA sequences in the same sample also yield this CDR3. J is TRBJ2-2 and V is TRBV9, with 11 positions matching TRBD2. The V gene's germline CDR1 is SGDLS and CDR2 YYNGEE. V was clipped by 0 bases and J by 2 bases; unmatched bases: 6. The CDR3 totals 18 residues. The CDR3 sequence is CASSVDGGLAVNTGELFF. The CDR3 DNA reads TGTGCCAGCAGCGTAGACGGGGGACTAGCGGTAAACACCGGGGAGCTGTTTTTT.